This T cell receptor beta chain emerged from a study of vaccination and CD4 T cells after COVID-19. The wider study: Median draw time for post-COVID samples was 95 to 110 days post-diagnosis (range 35 to 161). Study conclusions and caveats: Only post-vaccination samples contained a median approximately 86% of the reactive clones in convalescent patients.

The Oncomine TCR Beta short-read assay generated sequence data from the DNA of cultured CD4+ T cells. MiXCR, applied by TCRdb to the PCR reads, yields one record per CDR3 protein. The repertoire holds about 2,700 distinct CDR3 sequences, roughly 25% seen once, with 20% to 30% in the top ten. Details on this clonotype: Its antigen is not identified.

Treatment specified: roughly 10-day PBMC culture with coronavirus spike peptide pools or control peptides (ViraFEST assay). The authors replaced half the medium with fresh IL-2 medium on days 3 and 7. The origin of this receptor is a human donor who had recovered from COVID-19. Sequencing was carried out using CD4+ T cells from blood, cultured in vitro.

CDR3 nucleotide sequence: TGCAGTGCTAGAGTACCGCGGAGATATTCAGATACGCAGTATTTT. Amino acid sequence: CSARVPRRYSDTQYF. V usage is TRBV20-1 and J usage is TRBJ2-3; no clear D gene. Germline lookup yields CDR1 DFQATT and CDR2 SNEGSKA (reference sequence). V was clipped by 1 base and J by 4 bases, with 15 bases between them. This CDR3 has 15 amino acids.